The 23 T cell receptor beta chains in this list originate from one sample, sequenced in a study of shared clonotypes between healthy human individuals. Measured with immunoSEQ multiplex PCR; TCRdb has only the in-frame clones, and not every one. The sample holds roughly 1 million clones; 70% to 80% are singletons and the top ten take around 1.5%. The source material was memory CD4+ T cells sorted from blood. The subset denotes: CD45RA-negative fraction. These receptors were collected from a man aged 18 to 30 in good health.

The V call is TRBV29-1, the J call TRBJ2-1, with D uncertain. V was shortened by 7 bases and J by 0 bases, with 10 bases between the two germline ends. CDR3 length equals 13 residues. The germline gives CDR1 SQVTM, CDR2 ANQGSEA. The CDR3 DNA reads TGCAGCGGTCGGACGGCCTCCTACAATGAGCAGTTCTTC. Translation gives CSGRTASYNEQFF.

The V and J genes are TRBV7-2 and TRBJ2-1; D could derive from TRBD1 or TRBD2 (5 bases each). Looked up from germline, CDR1 is SGHTA and CDR2 is FQGNSA. Trimming took 2 bases from V and 2 from J, leaving 19 bases between them. The CDR3 loop spans 18 amino acids. DNA for the CDR3: TGTGCCAGCAGCTTACTTGCACCCCGGGACCCAACCTACAATGAGCAGTTCTTC. This encodes CASSLLAPRDPTYNEQFF.

The gene calls are TRBV6-1 and TRBJ1-2; unclear D gene. CDR1 is MNHNS and CDR2 is SASEGT in the germline V gene. The CDR3 sequence is 14 residues long. The V end lost 2 bases, the J end lost 2 bases, and 9 bases lay between the germline ends. CDR3 in amino acids: CASSESSQNYGYTF. CDR3 bases: TGTGCCAGCAGTGAATCGTCACAAAACTATGGCTACACCTTC.

The rearrangement uses TRBV9 and TRBJ2-2, with D perhaps matching TRBD1 or TRBD2 (6 bases each). Germline loops: CDR1 SGDLS, CDR2 YYNGEE. The CDR3 covers 14 residues. Trimming cost V 4 bases and J 13 bases, with 20 bases left between them. The CDR3 here is CASSIDGGGDGLFF. The CDR3 DNA reads as TGTGCCAGCAGCATAGATGGAGGGGGAGACGGGCTGTTTTTT.

The gene calls are TRBV29-1 and TRBJ1-4; maybe TRBD1 (6 bases). The length of the CDR3 is 14 residues. The V end lost 8 bases, the J end lost 11 bases, and 24 bases lay between the germline ends. Germline CDR1 SQVTM, CDR2 ANQGSEA. The CDR3 coding sequence is TGCAGCCAAACCCTACCGGGACAAACGATTAAACTGTTTTTT. Protein product: CSQTLPGQTIKLFF. The full variable domain, completed using reference TRBV29-1 and TRBJ1-4, is SAVISQKPSRDICQRGTSLTIQCQVDSQVTMMFWYRQQPGQSLTLIATANQGSEATYESGFVIDKFPISRPNLTFSTLTVSNMSPEDSSIYLCSQTLPGQTIKLFFGSGTQLSVL.

J is TRBJ1-2 and V is TRBV5-1; possible D gene TRBD1, 5 bases. The germline V gene has CDR1 SGHRS and CDR2 YFSETQ. The CDR3 length is 14 residues. V was pared by 0 bases and J by 8 bases, with 14 bases between. The CDR3 protein is CASSLGQRALGYTF. DNA of the CDR3: TGCGCCAGCAGCTTGGGACAGCGGGCTTTAGGCTACACCTTC.

The gene calls are TRBV6-1 and TRBJ2-3; D gene unclear. Deletions cut 4 bases from V and 6 bases from J, with 8 bases between. Germline V lookup: CDR1 MNHNS, CDR2 SASEGT. There are 12 residues in the CDR3. CDR3 sequence reads: CASSADGDTQYF. DNA of the CDR3: TGTGCCAGCAGTGCCGACGGGGATACGCAGTATTTT.

On this clone itself: The sample holds other DNA sequences that translate to the same CDR3. The J gene is TRBJ2-7, the V gene TRBV7-8; 7 bases line up with TRBD2. Germline-derived CDR1 and CDR2 are SGHVS and FQNEAQ. V lost 2 bases and J lost 3; bases outside the gene matches: 1. The CDR3 sequence is 13 residues long. This CDR3 reads CASSLRGSYEQYF. Here the CDR3 DNA reads TGTGCCAGCAGCTTACGCGGGAGCTACGAGCAGTACTTC.

The chain links TRBV4-1 to TRBJ1-1; D possibly corresponds to TRBD1 (5 bases). With 0 bases removed from V and 3 bases from J, the gap between germline ends came to 11 bases. The germline CDR1 and CDR2 sequences are MGHRA and YSYEKL. The CDR3 is 15 amino acids. DNA of the CDR3: TGCGCCAGCAGCCAAGAGGGGGTAGGGGACACTGAAGCTTTCTTT. Protein: CASSQEGVGDTEAFF.

This chain uses TRBV27 with TRBJ2-5; TRBD1 matches 10 bases. This CDR3 has 15 amino acids. Germline lookup yields CDR1 MNHEY and CDR2 SMNVEV (reference sequence). V shed 4 bases, J shed 6 bases, and the junction held 8 bases outside the gene matches. The CDR3 protein is CASSSPTGGGKTQYF. CDR3 DNA: TGTGCCAGCAGTTCCCCGACAGGGGGCGGGAAGACCCAGTACTTC.

The chain recombines TRBV5-1 with TRBJ2-1; the match to TRBD2 covers 16 bases. The CDR3 length is 19 residues. J gave up 6 bases and V 4 bases, and 13 bases lay outside the gene matches. Looked up from germline, CDR1 is SGHRS and CDR2 is YFSETQ. CDR3 nucleotides: TGCGCCAGCAGCGCTCCGGGACTAGCGGGAGGGCCCTTTGGCAATGAGCAGTTCTTC. This codes for CASSAPGLAGGPFGNEQFF.

This rearrangement joins TRBV7-8 to TRBJ2-1; TRBD2 is a possible D gene (6 bases). V gave up 5 bases and J gave up 6 bases, with 17 bases separating them. The CDR3 length is 15 residues. The germline gives CDR1 SGHVS, CDR2 FQNEAQ. CDR3 nucleotide sequence: TGTGCCAGCAGCGCCACGGGGACTTACCCCAATGAGCAGTTCTTC. Translated, it gives CASSATGTYPNEQFF. The full variable domain, with the rest looked up from reference TRBV7-8 and TRBJ2-1, is GAGVSQSPRYKVAKRGQDVALRCDPISGHVSLFWYQQALGQGPEFLTYFQNEAQLDKSGLPSDRFFAERPEGSVSTLKIQRTQQEDSAVYLCASSATGTYPNEQFFGPGTRLTVL.

The chain combines TRBV4-1 with TRBJ1-5; 9 bases line up with TRBD1. Germline-derived CDR1 and CDR2 are MGHRA and YSYEKL. V gave up 2 bases and J gave up 6 bases; unmatched junction bases: 8. The CDR3 is 16 amino acids. The CDR3 here is CASSQNPGQGIQPQHF. The CDR3 coding sequence is TGCGCCAGCAGCCAAAATCCCGGACAGGGGATTCAGCCCCAGCATTTT.

This chain links TRBV20-1 with TRBJ1-1; no definite D call. The CDR3 is made up of 11 amino acids. Per the germline V gene, CDR1 is DFQATT and CDR2 is SNEGSKA (reference sequence). V dropped 3 bases and J dropped 7 bases, with 9 bases sitting between them. CDR3 DNA sequence: TGCAGTGCTAGGACAACGATTGAAGCTTTCTTT. Its protein is CSARTTIEAFF.

This clone was observed a single time. The gene calls are TRBV28 and TRBJ1-3; D uncertain. The CDR3 consists of 15 residues. Germline values: CDR1 MDHEN, CDR2 SYDVKM. V gave up 8 bases and J gave up 0 bases, with 14 bases separating them. In DNA, the CDR3 is TGTGCCAGCCTTCTCTCGGGCATCTCTGGAAACACCATATATTTT. Protein sequence: CASLLSGISGNTIYF.

This chain joins TRBV5-1 and TRBJ2-7; D perhaps matches TRBD2 (6 bases). The CDR3 consists of 15 residues. Per the germline V gene, CDR1 is SGHRS and CDR2 is YFSETQ. V lost 2 bases to trimming and J lost 0 bases, with 12 bases between them. CDR3 sequence reads: CASSFLDGSSYEQYF. CDR3 DNA sequence: TGCGCCAGCAGCTTTCTGGACGGGAGCTCCTACGAGCAGTACTTC.

The V and J genes are TRBV5-1 and TRBJ1-3; the D gene is possibly TRBD1 (5 bases). The CDR3 has 15 amino acids. Germline CDR1 SGHRS, CDR2 YFSETQ. Trimming cost V 2 bases and J 4 bases, with 13 bases left between them. The CDR3 reads CASSFGGREGNTIYF. The CDR3 region has the DNA TGCGCCAGCAGCTTCGGGGGAAGAGAGGGAAACACCATATATTTT. Full variable domain (missing parts from reference TRBV5-1 and TRBJ1-3): KAGVTQTPRYLIKTRGQQVTLSCSPISGHRSVSWYQQTPGQGLQFLFEYFSETQRNKGNFPGRFSGRQFSNSRSEMNVSTLELGDSALYLCASSFGGREGNTIYFGEGSWLTVV.

J is TRBJ2-3 and V is TRBV5-4; 13 bases align to TRBD2. The CDR3 runs to 18 residues. Trimming cost V 3 bases and J 6 bases; bases outside gene matches: 13. Germline values: CDR1 SGHNT, CDR2 YYREEE (reference sequence). The CDR3: CASSYGLAGAKGGDTQYF. CDR3 nucleotides: TGTGCCAGCAGCTACGGACTAGCGGGAGCTAAGGGAGGCGATACGCAGTATTTT.

V and J are TRBV28 and TRBJ2-1; possibly TRBD1 or TRBD2 for D (5 bases each). CDR1 is MDHEN, CDR2 SYDVKM, per germline. CDR3 length: 16 residues. V gave up 4 bases and J gave up 4 bases, with 17 bases separating them. This chain's CDR3 is CASSYGPRGAYNEQFF. The CDR3 DNA reads TGTGCCAGCAGTTACGGCCCGCGAGGGGCGTACAATGAGCAGTTCTTC.

This rearrangement joins TRBV28 to TRBJ2-3, with D possibly matching TRBD2 (5 bases). V lost 6 bases, J lost 1 base, and 14 bases lay in between. The CDR3 is 15 residues long. From germline, CDR1 is MDHEN and CDR2 SYDVKM. CDR3 bases: TGTGCCAGCAGATCCCACGGGGTGGGCACAGATACGCAGTATTTT. Translation gives CASRSHGVGTDTQYF.

This clone was recorded many times. The chain joins TRBV5-1 to TRBJ2-5, with D possibly being TRBD1 or TRBD2 (5 bases each). Trimming cost V 0 bases and J 5 bases, with 14 bases left between them. The germline V gene encodes CDR1 SGHRS and CDR2 YFSETQ. The CDR3 spans 15 residues. CDR3 protein: CASSLGVSGRETQYF. Here the CDR3 DNA reads TGCGCCAGCAGCTTGGGTGTATCGGGACGGGAGACCCAGTACTTC.

The chain combines TRBV25-1 with TRBJ2-7; 7 bases map to TRBD2. With 5 bases clipped from V and 7 bases from J, the junction kept 8 bases outside the gene matches. This CDR3 spans 13 amino acids. Germline CDR1 MGHDK, CDR2 SYGVNS. The CDR3 coding sequence is TGTGCCAGCAGTCCGGGGGGATCGGCGGAGCAGTACTTC. Its protein product is CASSPGGSAEQYF.

The chain joins TRBV6-1 to TRBJ2-4; D not resolved. Germline V CDR1 and CDR2: MNHNS, SASEGT. V was shortened by 4 bases and J by 0 bases, with 10 bases between the two germline ends. The CDR3 has 15 residues. The CDR3 DNA is TGTGCCAGCAGTGGGGGTCATTTAGCCAAAAACATTCAGTACTTC. Its protein is CASSGGHLAKNIQYF.